A single sample is the source of the 17 T cell receptor beta chains below, sequenced in a study of memory CD8 T cells in hepatitis C reinfection. Indicated time point: peak reinfection, 3 to 8 weeks after reinfection detection. TCR sequencing was done directly ex vivo on sorted cells, without expansion in vitro. Sequencing was performed with immunoSEQ multiplex PCR; in TCRdb, only in-frame clones are kept and a portion is missing. The sample comprises 35,000 to 50,000 clones, around 87% of which are singletons, and 1% to 1.5% rests with the top ten. Input material: naive CD8+ T cells sorted from blood. Receptors originate from a man aged 18 to 29 with hepatitis C virus infection.

The chain couples TRBV7-9 to TRBJ2-1; D may be TRBD2 (6 bases). Deletions cut 5 bases from V and 1 base from J, with 18 bases between. The CDR3 has 17 residues. Germline V gene sequence: CDR1 SEHNR, CDR2 FQNEAQ (reference sequence). The CDR3 reads CASSTIGTSQSYNEQFF. Written as DNA, the CDR3 is TGTGCCAGCAGCACAATCGGGACTTCCCAATCCTACAATGAGCAGTTCTTC.

The chain carries TRBV11-2 and TRBJ2-1; D possibly corresponds to TRBD1 (5 bases). Germline V gene data show CDR1 as SGHAT and CDR2 as FQNNGV. The V end was cut by 3 bases, the J end by 1 base, with 13 bases between. The CDR3 extends over 16 amino acids. CDR3 in amino acids: CASSFWPGPSYNEQFF. CDR3 in DNA: TGTGCCAGCAGCTTCTGGCCAGGGCCTTCCTACAATGAGCAGTTCTTC. The variable domain in full, with the rest retrieved from reference TRBV11-2 and TRBJ2-1, is EAGVAQSPRYKIIEKRQSVAFWCNPISGHATLYWYQQILGQGPKLLIQFQNNGVVDDSQLPKDRFSAERLKGVDSTLKIQPAKLEDSAVYLCASSFWPGPSYNEQFFGPGTRLTVL.

This clone has a single count. This chain links TRBV9 with TRBJ1-1, with 7 bases identical to TRBD1. Looked up from germline, CDR1 is SGDLS and CDR2 is YYNGEE. J was trimmed by 1 base and V by 0 bases; bases with no gene match: 3. The CDR3 spans 15 residues. The CDR3 sequence is CASSVGDSQNTEAFF. The DNA for the CDR3 is TGTGCCAGCAGCGTAGGGGACAGCCAGAACACTGAAGCTTTCTTT. Supplemented by reference TRBV9 and TRBJ1-1, the full variable domain reads DSGVTQTPKHLITATGQRVTLRCSPRSGDLSVYWYQQSLDQGLQFLIQYYNGEERAKGNILERFSAQQFPDLHSELNLSSLELGDSALYFCASSVGDSQNTEAFFGQGTRLTVV.

The chain combines TRBV4-3 with TRBJ2-2; 12 nucleotides agree with TRBD2. The CDR3 sequence is 18 residues long. V was clipped by 0 bases and J by 4 bases; unmatched bases: 6. Germline CDR1 is LGHNA and CDR2 is YSLEER. This CDR3 reads CASSQDRGGLAGTGELFF. The DNA of the CDR3 is TGCGCCAGCAGCCAAGATCGGGGGGGACTAGCGGGCACCGGGGAGCTGTTTTTT.

This chain links TRBV7-6 with TRBJ2-1; 12 nucleotides agree with TRBD2. CDR3 length: 15 amino acids. Germline V gene data show CDR1 as SGHVS and CDR2 as FNYEAQ. J lost 8 bases, V lost 5 bases, and 7 bases had no gene match. The CDR3 spells CASSPLAGGTHEQFF. CDR3 coding DNA: TGTGCCAGCAGCCCCCTAGCGGGAGGGACACATGAGCAGTTCTTC.

The chain employs TRBV27 and TRBJ2-7; TRBD2 agrees at 12 bases. CDR3 length equals 16 residues. The V gene's germline CDR1 is MNHEY and CDR2 SMNVEV (reference sequence). J lost 0 bases, V lost 5 bases, and 5 bases had no gene match. The CDR3 DNA sequence: TGTGCCAGCAGTGCCGGGACTAGCGGGCACTCCTACGAGCAGTACTTC. It codes for CASSAGTSGHSYEQYF.

The gene calls are TRBV28 and TRBJ2-7, with TRBD2 identical over 9 bases. Trimming cost V 3 bases and J 3 bases; bases outside gene matches: 18. CDR3 length equals 19 residues. CDR1 and CDR2 (germline): MDHEN, SYDVKM. CDR3 amino acids: CASSLPTTMGSGSNYEQYF. Written as DNA, the CDR3 is TGTGCCAGCAGTTTGCCCACCACCATGGGTAGCGGGAGTAACTACGAGCAGTACTTC.

This chain uses TRBV6-5 with TRBJ2-7, with 8 bases lining up with TRBD1. CDR3 size: 13 residues. Trimming removed 6 bases from V and 3 bases from J; junction bases left unmatched: 4. CDR1 MNHEY and CDR2 SVGAGI come from the germline V gene. This CDR3 is CASSSQGVYEQYV. The CDR3 nucleotides read TGTGCCAGCAGCTCACAGGGGGTCTACGAGCAGTACGTC.

The genes are TRBV5-4 and TRBJ2-7, with 9 bases matching TRBD1. CDR1 is SGHNT, CDR2 YYREEE, per germline (reference sequence). The junction had 5 bases not matched to a gene; V was cut back by 4 bases and J by 3 bases. The CDR3 is 14 amino acids. CDR3 region: CASSPRDRVYEQYF. Here the CDR3 DNA reads TGTGCCAGCAGCCCACGGGACAGGGTCTACGAGCAGTACTTC.

The V gene is TRBV7-9, the J gene TRBJ2-7; possible D gene TRBD2, 6 bases. Trimming shortened V by 3 bases and J by 0 bases, and 12 bases separated the two germline ends. Germline loops: CDR1 SEHNR, CDR2 FQNEAQ (reference sequence). The CDR3 length is 15 residues. The CDR3: CASSFSERASYEQYF. For the CDR3, the DNA is TGTGCCAGCAGCTTCTCCGAGCGGGCCTCCTACGAGCAGTACTTC.

The chain couples TRBV4-1 to TRBJ1-2, with 10 bases fitting TRBD1. This CDR3 is built from 12 residues. Germline CDR1 MGHRA, CDR2 YSYEKL. The V gene end was trimmed by 4 bases and the J gene end by 10 bases; junction bases not matched to a gene: 3. For the CDR3, the DNA is TGCGCCAGCAGCCTCGGGACAGGGGACTACACCTTC. Protein sequence: CASSLGTGDYTF.

J is TRBJ2-5 and V is TRBV28; 11 bases align to TRBD1. The end of the DNA is better explained by TRBJ2-7, so the J call may be wrong. Per the germline V gene, CDR1 is MDHEN and CDR2 is SYDVKM. CDR3 length: 16 amino acids. The CDR3, as DNA: TGTGCCAGCAGCCCCGGGACAGGGGGGGTCTCCTACGAGCAGTACTTC. This gives the protein CASSPGTGGVSYEQYF.

This chain connects TRBV5-1 to TRBJ2-5; TRBD1 matches at 7 bases. The J call could be wrong; TRBJ2-7 is a better fit for the DNA end. The CDR3 runs 15 residues. From germline, CDR1 is SGHRS and CDR2 YFSETQ. CDR3 sequence: CASSLGQGIVYEQYF. The DNA of the CDR3 is TGCGCCAGCAGCTTGGGACAGGGTATCGTTTACGAGCAGTACTTC.

The chain links TRBV11-2 to TRBJ2-5, with D perhaps TRBD2 (7 bases). Germline CDR1 SGHAT, CDR2 FQNNGV. The germline V and J ends were trimmed by 4 bases and 5 bases, with 17 bases remaining between them. The length of the CDR3 is 15 residues. For the CDR3, the DNA is TGTGCCAGCAGCTGGCCTGGGGGGGCGGGGGAGACCCAGTACTTC. Translated: CASSWPGGAGETQYF.

The chain employs TRBV29-1 and TRBJ2-3; 7 bases match TRBD2. V dropped 7 bases and J dropped 2; count of bases not matched to a gene: 6. Germline CDR1 reads SQVTM; CDR2 reads ANQGSEA. The CDR3 loop spans 13 amino acids. CDR3 amino acids: CSGRGSYTDTQYF. In nucleotides, the CDR3 is TGCAGCGGCCGCGGGAGCTACACAGATACGCAGTATTTT.

The chain joins TRBV27 to TRBJ1-5, with D unclear. The ends were cut back, 1 base at V and 2 bases at J, with 6 bases in the middle. The germline V gene encodes CDR1 MNHEY and CDR2 SMNVEV (reference sequence). The CDR3 extends over 14 amino acids. The CDR3 region is CASSLFSGNQPQHF. The DNA of the CDR3 is TGTGCCAGCAGTTTATTTAGTGGCAATCAGCCCCAGCATTTT.

The rearrangement uses TRBV2 and TRBJ2-1; unclear D gene. V was shortened by 8 bases and J by 7 bases, with 6 bases between the two germline ends. CDR3 length: 10 residues. Germline lookup yields CDR1 SNHLY and CDR2 FYNNEI. CDR3 bases: TGTGCCAGCGGCGGTAATGAGCAGTTCTTC. Translating gives CASGGNEQFF.